This TCR beta chain emerged from a study of blood T cell repertoires in COVID-19. Study summary: The study drew acute and convalescent COVID-19 samples from the United States, Italy and Spain. The analysed material was cDNA or gDNA that came from T cells, B-cell-depleted T cells, or PBMCs.

V lost 3 bases and J lost 1, with 12 bases in between. The CDR3 extends over 15 amino acids. The germline V gene has CDR1 MNHEY and CDR2 SVGAGI. As originally analysed: The authors estimated nucleated cell counts from reference gene primer amplification. Using immunoSEQ multiplex PCR, the repertoire was profiled, and TCRdb retains in-frame clones only, with some absent. V, J and clone size reflect that table, while D and trimming were determined from the DNA. This sample has 150,000 to 250,000 clones; about 95% occur once, and the top ten carry approximately 0.8%. Seattle-derived patients entered the study during active infection and were followed longitudinally.

The V gene is TRBV6-5, the J gene TRBJ1-1; D may be TRBD1 (5 bases). The sequenced material came from peripheral blood. The receptor's source is a man aged 25-45 years with COVID-19, enrolled during active disease. In DNA form, the CDR3 reads TGTGCCAGCAGTTATGGACAAACAAAGAACACTGAAGCTTTCTTT. Translating gives CASSYGQTKNTEAFF.